Sequencing of this T cell receptor beta chain was carried out in a study of human T cells and chemical hapten exposure (dated by TCRdb to the early 2020s). About the full investigation: For sensitization, 2% DPC in acetone was applied to a 2 cm by 2 cm area of upper inner arm skin. Throughout the study period of roughly five months, patients also received therapeutic DPC doses to the scalp every week. Patch testing was performed on the upper back with Finn chambers containing 0.01% DPC, and the patch tests were scored after 6 days according to International Contact Dermatitis Research Group standards. The mostly female patient cohort included alopecia areata with under or over 50% scalp involvement, alopecia totalis and alopecia universalis. Libraries were pooled for sequencing, and variation in per-sample TCR yields was attributed mainly to small differences in library volumes within the pool. This study followed changes in the peripheral blood TCR repertoire in vivo during primary and secondary sensitization of alopecia patients to the hapten diphenylcyclopropenone (DPC). Blood samples were taken from patients before sensitization (week 0) and then at 2, 6 and about 24 weeks after DPC sensitization. Roughly 30 alopecia patients provided blood for TCR sequencing at one to four time points (pre-sensitization, 2, 6 and 24 weeks).

Taken with the paper, the label for time point translates to: patch test 2, 6 weeks after DPC sensitization. The treatment or condition label on this specimen signifies: therapeutic diphenylcyclopropenone sensitization with weekly scalp DPC. At every patch-test visit, the blood draw took place before the patch test was put on. To be eligible, patients had to be aged 18 to 70, diagnosed with alopecia and judged suitable for DPC therapy, while pregnant patients were excluded. Total RNA was extracted from unfractionated whole blood collected in Tempus Blood RNA tubes. The CDR3 has 12 amino acids, counting the end cysteine and phenylalanine. The only DNA kept is the CDR3, 36 bases in frame from the first base. Cut back by 6 bases and 9 bases, the V and J ends lie 12 bases apart. With respect to this clonotype: Its antigen remains undetermined. Per-base qualities were not stored, and no clone one base away is much larger.

The library was prepared using RACE. These reads were obtained on a NextSeq 500. During library preparation, unique molecular identifiers were attached to individual cDNA molecules so that TCRs could be counted quantitatively and reproducibly. Both TCR alpha and TCR beta chains were sequenced from each blood RNA sample. In the original analysis: The median number of TCRs per sample was 95,638, ranging from roughly 23,224 to 690,600. V, J and CDR3 annotation of the TCR reads was carried out using the Decombinator software suite. To make PS versus PT1 abundance plots, every sample was subsampled to the same number of TCRs (28,000). TCRs were defined as expanded if absent before sensitization and observed at least eight times at the 2-week time point. TCRdb reworked the public reads: Q25 trimming with fastp, MiXCR clone assembly, productive beta chains retained. Under each unique CDR3 protein, matching rows form one entry showing the most common genes and DNA. What appears here as the V and J calls and clone size reflects TCRdb's work, not the paper's. The sample contains about 42,000 distinct CDR3 sequences, about 8.9% of them found a single time. The ten top clones hold 15% of the sample.

The study at large found these results: Alopecia, a presumed autoimmune disease, was present in all patients, so the immune response of the patients might differ from that of healthy individuals. The number of TCRs above 1 in 1000 frequency did not change with DPC sensitization; there was no evidence of global repertoire structure alterations. Repeated subsampling changed both the strength of the expansion versus patch-test correlation and the threshold at which that correlation became significant. The number of PT1 expanded TCRs positively correlated with patch test score, significant at thresholds 8, 16 and 32 but not 4. Expanded TCRs formed significantly more large CDR3 similarity clusters than pre-sensitization or healthy control sets, consistent with antigen-driven responses.

Rearrangement joined TRBV12-3 or TRBV12-4 to TRBJ2-1; a tentative D match to TRBD1 spans 5 bases. The sequence was obtained from a woman in her thirties or forties with alopecia areata. Some clones in this sample may be carry-over from other donors' samples. Specimen: whole blood, collected in connection with sensitization to the hapten diphenylcyclopropenone (DPC). CDR3 sequence: CASRATGFEQFF. The DNA sequence reads TGTGCCAGCAGGGCAACAGGATTTGAGCAGTTCTTC.